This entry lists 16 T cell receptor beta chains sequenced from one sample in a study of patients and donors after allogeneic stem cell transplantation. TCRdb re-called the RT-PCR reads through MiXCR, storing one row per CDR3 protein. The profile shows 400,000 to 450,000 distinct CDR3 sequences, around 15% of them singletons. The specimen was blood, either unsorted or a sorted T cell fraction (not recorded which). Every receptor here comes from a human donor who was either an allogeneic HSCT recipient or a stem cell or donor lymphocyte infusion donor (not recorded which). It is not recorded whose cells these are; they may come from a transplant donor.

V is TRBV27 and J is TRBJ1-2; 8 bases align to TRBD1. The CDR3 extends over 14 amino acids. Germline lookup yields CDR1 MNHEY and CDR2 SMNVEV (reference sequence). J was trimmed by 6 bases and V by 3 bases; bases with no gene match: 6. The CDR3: CASSFQGAQDGYTF. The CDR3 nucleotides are TGTGCCAGCAGTTTCCAGGGGGCGCAGGATGGCTACACCTTC.

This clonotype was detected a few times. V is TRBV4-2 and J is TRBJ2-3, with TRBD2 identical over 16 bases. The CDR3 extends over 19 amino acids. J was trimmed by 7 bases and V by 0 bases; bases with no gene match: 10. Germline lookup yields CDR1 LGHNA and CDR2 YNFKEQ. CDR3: CASSQDWGTSGRALNTQYF. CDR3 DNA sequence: TGTGCCAGCAGCCAAGATTGGGGGACTAGCGGGAGGGCCCTAAATACGCAGTATTTT.

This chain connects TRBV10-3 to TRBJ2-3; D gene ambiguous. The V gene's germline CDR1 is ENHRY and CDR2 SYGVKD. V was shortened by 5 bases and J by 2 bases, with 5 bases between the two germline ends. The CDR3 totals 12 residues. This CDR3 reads CAISKTTDTQYF. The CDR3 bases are TGTGCCATCAGTAAGACCACAGATACGCAGTATTTT.

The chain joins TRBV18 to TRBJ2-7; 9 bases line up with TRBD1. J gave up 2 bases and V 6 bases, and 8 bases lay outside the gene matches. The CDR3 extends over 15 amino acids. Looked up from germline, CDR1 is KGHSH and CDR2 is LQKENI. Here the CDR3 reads CASSMEQGATYEQYF. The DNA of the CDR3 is TGTGCCAGCTCGATGGAACAGGGGGCAACCTACGAGCAGTACTTC.

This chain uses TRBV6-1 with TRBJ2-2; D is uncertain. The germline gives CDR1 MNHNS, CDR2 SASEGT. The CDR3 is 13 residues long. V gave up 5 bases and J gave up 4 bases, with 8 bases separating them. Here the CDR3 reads CASSTRSTGELFF. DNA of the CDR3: TGTGCCAGCAGTACCCGGTCCACCGGGGAGCTGTTTTTT.

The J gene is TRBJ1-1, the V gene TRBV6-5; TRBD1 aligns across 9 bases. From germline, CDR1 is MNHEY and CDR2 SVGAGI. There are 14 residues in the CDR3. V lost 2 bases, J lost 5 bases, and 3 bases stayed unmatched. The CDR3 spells CASSYAGTGTEAFF. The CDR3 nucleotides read TGTGCCAGCAGTTACGCCGGGACAGGGACTGAAGCTTTCTTT.

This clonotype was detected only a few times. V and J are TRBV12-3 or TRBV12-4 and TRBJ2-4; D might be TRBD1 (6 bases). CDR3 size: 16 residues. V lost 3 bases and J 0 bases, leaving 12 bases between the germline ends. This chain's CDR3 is CASSLGHALAKNIQYF. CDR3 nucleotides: TGTGCCAGCAGTTTGGGACACGCTCTAGCCAAAAACATTCAGTACTTC.

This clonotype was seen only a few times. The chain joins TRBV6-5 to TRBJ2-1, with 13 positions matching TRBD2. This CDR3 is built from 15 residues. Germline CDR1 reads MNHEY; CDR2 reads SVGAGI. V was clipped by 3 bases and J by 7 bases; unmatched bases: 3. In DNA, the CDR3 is TGTGCCAGCAGTTATGGGACTAGCGGGAAAAATGAGCAGTTCTTC. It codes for CASSYGTSGKNEQFF.

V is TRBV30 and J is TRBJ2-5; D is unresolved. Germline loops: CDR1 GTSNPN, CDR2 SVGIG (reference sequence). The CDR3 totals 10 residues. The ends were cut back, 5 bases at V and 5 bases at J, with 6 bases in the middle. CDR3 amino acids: CAWGFETQYF. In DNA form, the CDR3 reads TGTGCCTGGGGCTTCGAGACCCAGTACTTC. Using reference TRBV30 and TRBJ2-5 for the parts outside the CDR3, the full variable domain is SQTIHQWPATLVQPVGSPLSLECTVEGTSNPNLYWYRQAAGRGLQLLFYSVGIGQISSEVPQNLSASRPQDRQFILSSKKLLLSDSGFYLCAWGFETQYFGPGTRLLVL.

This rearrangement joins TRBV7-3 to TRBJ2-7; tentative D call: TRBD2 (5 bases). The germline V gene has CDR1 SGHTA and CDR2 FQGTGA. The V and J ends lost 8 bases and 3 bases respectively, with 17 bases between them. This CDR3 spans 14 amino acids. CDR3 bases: TGTGCCAGCCTCTTAAGGGAGACGGACTACGAGCAGTACTTC. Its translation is CASLLRETDYEQYF.

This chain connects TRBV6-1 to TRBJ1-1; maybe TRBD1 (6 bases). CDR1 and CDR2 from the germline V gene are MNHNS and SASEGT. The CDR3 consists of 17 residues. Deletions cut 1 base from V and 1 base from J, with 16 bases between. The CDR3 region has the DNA TGTGCCAGCAGTGAAGTCACAGGGAGAGGGGAGAACACTGAAGCTTTCTTT. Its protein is CASSEVTGRGENTEAFF.

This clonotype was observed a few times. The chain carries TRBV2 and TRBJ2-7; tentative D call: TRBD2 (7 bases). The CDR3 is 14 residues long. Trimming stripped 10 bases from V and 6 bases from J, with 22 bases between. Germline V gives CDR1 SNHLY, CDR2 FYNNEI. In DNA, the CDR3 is TGTGCCACTAGGGGGGGACTCAGGGAAGTCGAGCAGTACTTC. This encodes CATRGGLREVEQYF. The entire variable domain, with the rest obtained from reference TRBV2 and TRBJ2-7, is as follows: EPEVTQTPSHQVTQMGQEVILRCVPISNHLYFYWYRQILGQKVEFLVSFYNNEISEKSEIFDDQFSVERPDGSNFTLKIRSTKLEDSAMYFCATRGGLREVEQYFGPGTRLTVT.

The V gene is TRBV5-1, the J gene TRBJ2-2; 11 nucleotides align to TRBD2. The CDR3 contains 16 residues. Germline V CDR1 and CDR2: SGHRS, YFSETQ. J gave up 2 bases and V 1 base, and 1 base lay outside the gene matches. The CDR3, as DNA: TGCGCCAGCAGCTTGACTAGCGGGAGAAACACCGGGGAGCTGTTTTTT. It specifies CASSLTSGRNTGELFF.

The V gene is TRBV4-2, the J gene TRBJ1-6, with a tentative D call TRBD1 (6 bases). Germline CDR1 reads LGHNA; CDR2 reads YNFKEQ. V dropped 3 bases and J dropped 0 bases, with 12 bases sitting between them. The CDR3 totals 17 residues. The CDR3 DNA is TGTGCCAGCAGCCACCCCCCGACAGGCTCCTATAATTCACCCCTCCACTTT. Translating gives CASSHPPTGSYNSPLHF.

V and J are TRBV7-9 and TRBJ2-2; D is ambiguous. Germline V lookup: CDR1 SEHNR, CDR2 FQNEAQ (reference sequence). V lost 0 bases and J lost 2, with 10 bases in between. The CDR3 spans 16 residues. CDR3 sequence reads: CASSLARSINTGELFF. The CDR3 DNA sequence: TGTGCCAGCAGCTTAGCTCGAAGCATAAACACCGGGGAGCTGTTTTTT. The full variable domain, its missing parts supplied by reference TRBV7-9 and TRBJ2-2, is DTGVSQNPRHKITKRGQNVTFRCDPISEHNRLYWYRQTLGQGPEFLTYFQNEAQLEKSRLLSDRFSAERPKGSFSTLEIQRTEQGDSAMYLCASSLARSINTGELFFGEGSRLTVL.

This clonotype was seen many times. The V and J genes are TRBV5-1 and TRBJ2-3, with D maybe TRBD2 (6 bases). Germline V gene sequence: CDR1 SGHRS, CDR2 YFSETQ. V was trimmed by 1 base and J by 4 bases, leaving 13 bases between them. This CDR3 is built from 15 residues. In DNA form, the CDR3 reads TGCGCCAGCAGCTTGACTGCGGGGTTCGCAGATACGCAGTATTTT. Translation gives CASSLTAGFADTQYF.